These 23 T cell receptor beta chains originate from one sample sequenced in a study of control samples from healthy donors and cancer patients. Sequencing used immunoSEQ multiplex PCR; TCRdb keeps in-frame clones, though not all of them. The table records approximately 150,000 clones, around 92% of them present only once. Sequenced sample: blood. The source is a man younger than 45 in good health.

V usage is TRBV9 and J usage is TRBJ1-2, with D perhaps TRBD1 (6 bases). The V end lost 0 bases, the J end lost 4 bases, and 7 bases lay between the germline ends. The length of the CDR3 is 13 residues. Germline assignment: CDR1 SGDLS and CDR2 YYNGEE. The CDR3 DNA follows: TGTGCCAGCAGCGTAGCGGACAGCTATGGCTACACCTTC. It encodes CASSVADSYGYTF.

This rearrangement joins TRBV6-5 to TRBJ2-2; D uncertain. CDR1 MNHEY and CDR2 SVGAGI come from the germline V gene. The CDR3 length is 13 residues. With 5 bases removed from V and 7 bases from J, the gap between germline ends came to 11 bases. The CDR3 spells CASSLDVDGELFF. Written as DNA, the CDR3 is TGTGCCAGCAGTCTAGATGTGGACGGGGAGCTGTTTTTT.

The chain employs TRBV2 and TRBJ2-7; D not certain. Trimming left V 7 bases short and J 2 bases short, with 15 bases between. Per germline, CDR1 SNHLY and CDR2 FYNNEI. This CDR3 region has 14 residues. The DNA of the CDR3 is TGTGCCAGCAAAACCCGCGACGGAGCCTACGAGCAGTACTTC. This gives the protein CASKTRDGAYEQYF.

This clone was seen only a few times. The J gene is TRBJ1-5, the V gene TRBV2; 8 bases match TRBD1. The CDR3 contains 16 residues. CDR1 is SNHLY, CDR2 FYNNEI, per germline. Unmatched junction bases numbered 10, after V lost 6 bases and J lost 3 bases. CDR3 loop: CASRGNRGAYNQPQHF. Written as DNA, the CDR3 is TGTGCCAGCAGGGGAAACAGGGGGGCCTACAATCAGCCCCAGCATTTT. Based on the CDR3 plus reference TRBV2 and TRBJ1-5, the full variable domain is EPEVTQTPSHQVTQMGQEVILRCVPISNHLYFYWYRQILGQKVEFLVSFYNNEISEKSEIFDDQFSVERPDGSNFTLKIRSTKLEDSAMYFCASRGNRGAYNQPQHFGDGTRLSIL.

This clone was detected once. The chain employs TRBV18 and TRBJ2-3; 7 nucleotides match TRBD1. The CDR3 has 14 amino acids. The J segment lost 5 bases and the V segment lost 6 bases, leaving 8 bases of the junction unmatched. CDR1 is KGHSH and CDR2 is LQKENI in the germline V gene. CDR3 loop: CASSRQGRGDTQYF. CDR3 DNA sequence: TGTGCCAGCTCTCGACAGGGTCGTGGAGATACGCAGTATTTT.

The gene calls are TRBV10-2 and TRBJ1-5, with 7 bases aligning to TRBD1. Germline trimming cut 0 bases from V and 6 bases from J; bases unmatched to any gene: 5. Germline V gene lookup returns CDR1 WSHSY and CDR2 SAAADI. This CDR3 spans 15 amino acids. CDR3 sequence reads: CASSESGGPFQPQHF. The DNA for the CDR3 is TGCGCCAGCAGTGAGTCAGGGGGCCCTTTTCAGCCCCAGCATTTT.

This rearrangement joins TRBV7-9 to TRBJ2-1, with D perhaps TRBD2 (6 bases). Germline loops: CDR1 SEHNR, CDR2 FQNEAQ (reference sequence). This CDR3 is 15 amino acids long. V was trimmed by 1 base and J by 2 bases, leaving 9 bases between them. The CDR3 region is CASSLESGAYNEQFF. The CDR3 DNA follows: TGTGCCAGCAGCTTAGAGTCGGGGGCCTACAATGAGCAGTTCTTC.

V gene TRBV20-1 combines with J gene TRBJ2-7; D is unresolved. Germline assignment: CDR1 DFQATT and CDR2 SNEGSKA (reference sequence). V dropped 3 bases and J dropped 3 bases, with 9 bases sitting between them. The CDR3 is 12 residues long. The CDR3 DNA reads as TGCAGTGCTAGTTCAGGTTACTACGAGCAGTACTTC. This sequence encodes CSASSGYYEQYF.

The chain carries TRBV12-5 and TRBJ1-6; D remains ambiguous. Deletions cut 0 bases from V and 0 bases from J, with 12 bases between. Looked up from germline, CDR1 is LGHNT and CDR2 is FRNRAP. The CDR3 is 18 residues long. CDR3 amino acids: CASGLVLGRSSYNSPLHF. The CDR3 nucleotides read TGTGCTAGTGGTTTGGTACTTGGGCGAAGCTCCTATAATTCACCCCTCCACTTT.

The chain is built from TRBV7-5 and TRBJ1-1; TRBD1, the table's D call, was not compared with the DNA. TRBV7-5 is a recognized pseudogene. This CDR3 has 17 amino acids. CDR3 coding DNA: TGTGCCAGAAGCTTAGGGGACAGGGACTTTCCGGACACTGAAGCTTTCTTT. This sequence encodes CARSLGDRDFPDTEAFF.

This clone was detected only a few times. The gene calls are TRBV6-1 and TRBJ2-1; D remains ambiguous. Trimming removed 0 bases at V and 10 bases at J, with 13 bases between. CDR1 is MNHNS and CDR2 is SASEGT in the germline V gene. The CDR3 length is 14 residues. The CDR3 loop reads CASSEAGRTTEQFF. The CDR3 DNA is TGTGCCAGCAGTGAAGCAGGCCGAACTACCGAGCAGTTCTTC.

The CDR3 DNA follows: TGTGCCAGCAGTGTTTCCGTGGGCACAGATACGCAGTATTTT. This sequence encodes CASSVSVGTDTQYF. The rearrangement links TRBV7-9 to TRBJ2-3; D ambiguous. Trimming shortened V by 6 bases and J by 1 base, and 11 bases separated the two germline ends. This CDR3 spans 14 amino acids. Per the germline V gene, CDR1 is SEHNR and CDR2 is FQNEAQ (reference sequence).

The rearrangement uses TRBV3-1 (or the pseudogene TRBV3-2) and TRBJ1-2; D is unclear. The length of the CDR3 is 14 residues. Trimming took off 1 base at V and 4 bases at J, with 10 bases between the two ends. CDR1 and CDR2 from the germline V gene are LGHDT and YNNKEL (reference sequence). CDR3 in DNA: TGTGCCAGCAGCCAAGCGGGCCGGGGCTATGGCTACACCTTC. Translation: CASSQAGRGYGYTF.

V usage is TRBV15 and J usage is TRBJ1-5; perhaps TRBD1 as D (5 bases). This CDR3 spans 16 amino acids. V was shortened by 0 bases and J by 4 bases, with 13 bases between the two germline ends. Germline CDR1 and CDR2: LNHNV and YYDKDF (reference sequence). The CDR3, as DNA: TGTGCCACCAGCAGAGATGAGGGGCGGGCAAATCAGCCCCAGCATTTT. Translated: CATSRDEGRANQPQHF.

CDR3 in DNA: TGTGCCACCAGTGATTTCGGCGTCGAGCAGTACTTC. This sequence encodes CATSDFGVEQYF. The chain couples TRBV24-1 to TRBJ2-7; D remains ambiguous. This CDR3 region has 12 residues. CDR1 KGHDR and CDR2 SFDVKD come from the germline V gene. Trimming took off 1 base at V and 6 bases at J, with 6 bases between the two ends.

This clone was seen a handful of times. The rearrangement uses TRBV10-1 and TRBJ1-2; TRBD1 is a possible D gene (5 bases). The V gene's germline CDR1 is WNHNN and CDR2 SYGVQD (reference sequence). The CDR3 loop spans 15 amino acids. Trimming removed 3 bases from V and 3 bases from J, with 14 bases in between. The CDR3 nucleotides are TGCGCCAGCAGTGAACAGGACATTCTGGACTATGGCTACACCTTC. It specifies CASSEQDILDYGYTF.

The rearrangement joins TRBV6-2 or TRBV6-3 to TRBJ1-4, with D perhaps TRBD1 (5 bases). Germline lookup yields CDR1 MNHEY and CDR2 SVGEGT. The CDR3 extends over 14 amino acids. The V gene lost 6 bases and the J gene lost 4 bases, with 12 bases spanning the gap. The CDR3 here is CASSLDTLNEKLFF. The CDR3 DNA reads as TGTGCCAGCAGCCTGGACACCCTTAATGAAAAACTGTTTTTT.

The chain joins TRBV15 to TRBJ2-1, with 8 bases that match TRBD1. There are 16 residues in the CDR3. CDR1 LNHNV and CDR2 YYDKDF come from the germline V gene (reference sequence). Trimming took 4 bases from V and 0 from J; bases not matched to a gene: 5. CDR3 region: CATSKRTGLSYNEQFF. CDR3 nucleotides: TGTGCCACCAGCAAAAGGACAGGGCTCTCCTACAATGAGCAGTTCTTC. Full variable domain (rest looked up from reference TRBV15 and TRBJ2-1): DAMVIQNPRYQVTQFGKPVTLSCSQTLNHNVMYWYQQKSSQAPKLLFHYYDKDFNNEADTPDNFQSRRPNTSFCFLDIRSPGLGDTAMYLCATSKRTGLSYNEQFFGPGTRLTVL.

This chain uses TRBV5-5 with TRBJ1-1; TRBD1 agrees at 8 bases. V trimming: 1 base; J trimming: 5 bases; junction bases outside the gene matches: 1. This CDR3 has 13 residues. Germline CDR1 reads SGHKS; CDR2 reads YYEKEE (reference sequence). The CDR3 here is CASSLTGGTEAFF. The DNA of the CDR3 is TGTGCCAGCAGCTTGACAGGGGGGACTGAAGCTTTCTTT.

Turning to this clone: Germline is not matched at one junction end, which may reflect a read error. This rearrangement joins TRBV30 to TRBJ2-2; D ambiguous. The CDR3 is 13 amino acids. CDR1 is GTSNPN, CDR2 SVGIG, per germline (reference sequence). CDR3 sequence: CAWSVAKTGELFF. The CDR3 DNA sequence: TGTGCCTGGAGTGTGGCGAAGACCGGGGAGCTGTTTTTT.

CDR3 DNA sequence: TGTGCCAGCATCATGGACAGGCGGGGTCAGCCCCAGCATTTT. Translating it yields CASIMDRRGQPQHF. The V gene is TRBV6-5, the J gene TRBJ1-5; 7 nucleotides agree with TRBD1. Germline assignment: CDR1 MNHEY and CDR2 SVGAGI. The CDR3 is 14 amino acids. With V trimmed by 7 bases and J by 6 bases, 9 bases remained unmatched.

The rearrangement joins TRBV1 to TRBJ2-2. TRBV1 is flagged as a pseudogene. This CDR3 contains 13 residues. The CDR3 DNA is TGCACCAGCAGCCAAGATAGGGCCGGGGAGCTGTTTTTT. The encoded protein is CTSSQDRAGELFF.

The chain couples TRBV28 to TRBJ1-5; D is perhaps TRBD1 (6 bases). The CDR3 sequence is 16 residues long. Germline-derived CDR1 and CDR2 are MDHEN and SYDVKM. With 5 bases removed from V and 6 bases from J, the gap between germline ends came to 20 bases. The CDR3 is CASSGRDRGAGQPQHF. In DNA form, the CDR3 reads TGTGCCAGCAGTGGGCGGGATCGGGGGGCGGGTCAGCCCCAGCATTTT.